One sample yielded the 8 T cell receptor beta chains listed below, sequenced in a study of shared clonotypes between healthy human individuals (TCRdb year 2020). Library method: the immunoSEQ multiplex PCR assay. Here the immuneACCESS table is served through TCRdb, limited to in-frame sequences with V and J called. Missing clones are a known gap in these copies; in checked studies unresolved V genes cover under half, and the rest lacks a known reason. This sample comprises roughly 1,000,000 clones, 70% to 80% of them detected only once. 0.55% to 0.7% of the sample is held by the ten biggest clonotypes. Sequenced material: memory CD4+ T cells from PBMCs. The intended sense of this specimen's cell subset or site label: CD45RA-negative fraction. These receptors all come from a man aged 18 to 30 in good health. Some clones in this sample may be carry-over from other donors' samples.

The chain is built from TRBV9 and TRBJ2-2; D is perhaps TRBD1 (6 bases). V was shortened by 3 bases and J by 6 bases, with 15 bases between the two germline ends. CDR1 is SGDLS and CDR2 is YYNGEE in the germline V gene. The CDR3 has 15 amino acids. The CDR3 DNA reads as TGTGCCAGCAGCGACTCCCCGGGACAAGCCGGGGAGCTGTTTTTT. Translating gives CASSDSPGQAGELFF. Based on the CDR3 plus reference TRBV9 and TRBJ2-2, the full variable domain is DSGVTQTPKHLITATGQRVTLRCSPRSGDLSVYWYQQSLDQGLQFLIQYYNGEERAKGNILERFSAQQFPDLHSELNLSSLELGDSALYFCASSDSPGQAGELFFGEGSRLTVL.

The J gene is TRBJ2-4, the V gene TRBV28, with 8 nucleotides matching TRBD2. CDR1 and CDR2 from the germline V gene are MDHEN and SYDVKM. This CDR3 spans 16 amino acids. V was clipped by 8 bases and J by 0 bases; unmatched bases: 9. This chain's CDR3 is CASQPLAELAKNIQYF. CDR3 coding DNA: TGTGCCAGCCAACCACTAGCGGAGTTAGCCAAAAACATTCAGTACTTC.

This chain connects TRBV6-4 to TRBJ1-5; D call uncertain. CDR3 size: 16 residues. With 0 bases removed from V and 6 bases from J, the gap between germline ends came to 15 bases. The germline V gene has CDR1 MRHNA and CDR2 SNTAGT. DNA for the CDR3: TGTGCCAGCAGTGACTCGTTGATAAACGGCGTTCAGCCCCAGCATTTT. This gives the protein CASSDSLINGVQPQHF.

This chain connects TRBV10-3 to TRBJ2-7, with D tentatively TRBD1 (5 bases). V lost 6 bases, J lost 5 bases, and 20 bases lay in between. The CDR3 is made up of 15 amino acids. Germline CDR1 ENHRY, CDR2 SYGVKD. The CDR3 DNA reads as TGTGCCATCAGCGCCGCCGGGCAGGGCTCGAACGAGCAGTACTTC. This sequence encodes CAISAAGQGSNEQYF.

The chain combines TRBV7-9 with TRBJ2-1; 11 positions agree with TRBD1. The CDR3 is 16 residues long. The V gene's germline CDR1 is SEHNR and CDR2 FQNEAQ (reference sequence). J gave up 7 bases and V 1 base, and 6 bases lay outside the gene matches. The CDR3 reads CASSLGDRGRQNEQFF. CDR3 bases: TGTGCCAGCAGCTTAGGGGACAGGGGGAGGCAGAATGAGCAGTTCTTC.

This clone came up many times. The V call is TRBV2, the J call TRBJ2-4; the match to TRBD1 covers 11 bases. The CDR3 has 17 residues. Germline values: CDR1 SNHLY, CDR2 FYNNEI. V gave up 4 bases and J gave up 1 base; unmatched junction bases: 6. In DNA form, the CDR3 reads TGTGCCAGCAGTGCAGGACAGGGGGCGAGGGCCAAAAACATTCAGTACTTC. Translating it yields CASSAGQGARAKNIQYF.

This chain links TRBV7-6 with TRBJ2-3; D is perhaps TRBD1 (5 bases). Germline V gives CDR1 SGHVS, CDR2 FNYEAQ. This CDR3 is built from 14 residues. The V gene lost 2 bases and the J gene lost 2 bases, with 8 bases spanning the gap. CDR3 loop: CASSLRQFTDTQYF. The CDR3 DNA reads TGTGCCAGCAGCTTACGACAGTTCACAGATACGCAGTATTTT.

This chain uses TRBV7-9 with TRBJ1-3; tentative D call: TRBD1 (5 bases). Trimming took 5 bases from V and 2 from J, leaving 10 bases between them. The CDR3 has 14 amino acids. Germline V gene sequence: CDR1 SEHNR, CDR2 FQNEAQ (reference sequence). CDR3 protein: CASSTQGPGNTIYF. The CDR3 DNA reads as TGTGCCAGCAGCACCCAGGGTCCTGGAAACACCATATATTTT.